This TCR beta chain was sequenced in a study of blood T cell repertoires in COVID-19. For the study at large: Material from acute and convalescent COVID-19 was sourced from the United States, Italy and Spain. The analysed material was cDNA or gDNA that came from T cells, B-cell-depleted T cells, or PBMCs.

Seattle enrolled patients during active infection and tracked them longitudinally. Authors' processing steps: Amplification with reference gene primers provided the estimates of nucleated cell counts. Produced via immunoSEQ multiplex PCR; TCRdb's table is partial and in-frame only. The V and J calls and clone size come from that table; D and trimming were worked out from the DNA. The data hold around 300,000 clones, with over 75% observed a single time. The CDR3 totals 16 residues. V was shortened by 3 bases and J by 0 bases, with 14 bases between the two germline ends. Germline values: CDR1 SGHAT, CDR2 FQNNGV.

This sequence joins TRBV11-2 and TRBJ1-1; D is unclear. The origin of this receptor is a woman aged 25 to 45 with COVID-19, enrolled during active disease. What was sequenced was peripheral blood. CDR3 sequence: CASSLRIGTVNTEAFF. CDR3 coding DNA: TGTGCCAGCAGCTTGCGTATAGGAACAGTGAACACTGAAGCTTTCTTT.